The T cell receptor (beta chain) described here comes from a study of shared T cell receptors in the human thymus. Trimming took 5 bases from V and 3 from J, leaving 17 bases between them. CDR3 length equals 15 residues. Looked up from germline, CDR1 is SNHLY and CDR2 is FYNNEI. Libraries were prepared by immunoSEQ multiplex PCR; TCRdb keeps only in-frame clonotypes and omits some of them. The sample holds 700,000 or so clones; 80% to 90% are singletons and the top ten take under 0.012%. These data were also filed under a second study, of human thymus T cells. That source adds: Thymus tissue was removed during corrective cardiac surgery. Usage of V and J genes appeared biased in thymic and blood repertoires. Related research described strongly overlapping thymic repertoires in unrelated people.

The receptor was derived from a girl under three years old with a congenital heart defect. The V and J genes are TRBV2 and TRBJ2-7; D possibly corresponds to TRBD1 (6 bases). Sequencing used thymocytes. CDR3 in DNA: TGTGCCAGCAGTACCCCGCGTGGGGGCCTCTACGAGCAGTACTTC. It yields the protein CASSTPRGGLYEQYF.